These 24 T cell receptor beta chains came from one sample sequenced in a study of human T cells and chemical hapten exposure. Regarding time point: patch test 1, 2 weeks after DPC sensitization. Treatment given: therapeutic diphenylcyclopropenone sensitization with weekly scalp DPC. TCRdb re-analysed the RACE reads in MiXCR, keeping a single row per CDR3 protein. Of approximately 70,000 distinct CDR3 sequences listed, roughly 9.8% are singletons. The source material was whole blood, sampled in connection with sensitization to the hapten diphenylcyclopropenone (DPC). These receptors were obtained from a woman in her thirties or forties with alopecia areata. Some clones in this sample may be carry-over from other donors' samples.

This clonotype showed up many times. The CDR3, as DNA: TGTGCCAGCAGCCCAACCGAACGGCAGCCCCAGCATTTT. Its translation is CASSPTERQPQHF. This rearrangement joins TRBV7-6 to TRBJ1-5; D unresolved. Between the trimmed V and J ends, which lost 5 bases and 7 bases, there was a span of 12 bases. The CDR3 sequence is 13 residues long. The germline CDR1 and CDR2 sequences are SGHVS and FNYEAQ.

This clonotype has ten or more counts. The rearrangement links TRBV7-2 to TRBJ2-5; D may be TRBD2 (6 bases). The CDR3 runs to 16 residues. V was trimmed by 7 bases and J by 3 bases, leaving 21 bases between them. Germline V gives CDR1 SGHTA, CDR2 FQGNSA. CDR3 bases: TGTGCCAGCACCCTTTGGGCGGGACGGACAAAAGAGACCCAGTACTTC. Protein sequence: CASTLWAGRTKETQYF.

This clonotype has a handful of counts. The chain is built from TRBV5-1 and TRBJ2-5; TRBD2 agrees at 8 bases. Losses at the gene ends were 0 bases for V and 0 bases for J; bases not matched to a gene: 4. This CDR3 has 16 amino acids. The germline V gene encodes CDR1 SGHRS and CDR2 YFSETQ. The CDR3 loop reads CASSLGSGVHQETQYF. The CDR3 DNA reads TGCGCCAGCAGCTTGGGTAGCGGGGTCCACCAAGAGACCCAGTACTTC.

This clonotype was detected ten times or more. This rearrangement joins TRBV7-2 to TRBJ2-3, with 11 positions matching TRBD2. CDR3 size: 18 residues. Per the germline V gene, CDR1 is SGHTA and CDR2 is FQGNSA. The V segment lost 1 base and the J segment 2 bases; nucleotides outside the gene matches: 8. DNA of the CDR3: TGTGCCAGCAGCTTAGAGGTACTAGCGGGGGTGGACACAGATACGCAGTATTTT. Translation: CASSLEVLAGVDTDTQYF. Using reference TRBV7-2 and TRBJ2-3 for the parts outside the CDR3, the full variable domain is GAGVSQSPSNKVTEKGKDVELRCDPISGHTALYWYRQSLGQGLEFLIYFQGNSAPDKSGLPSDRFSAERTGGSVSTLTIQRTQQEDSAVYLCASSLEVLAGVDTDTQYFGPGTRLTVL.

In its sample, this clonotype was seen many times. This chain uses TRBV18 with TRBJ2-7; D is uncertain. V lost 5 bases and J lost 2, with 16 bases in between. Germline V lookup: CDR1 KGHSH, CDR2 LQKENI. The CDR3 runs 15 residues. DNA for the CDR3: TGTGCCAGCTCATCCGAGGTAGGGTCCACCTACGAGCAGTACTTC. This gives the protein CASSSEVGSTYEQYF.

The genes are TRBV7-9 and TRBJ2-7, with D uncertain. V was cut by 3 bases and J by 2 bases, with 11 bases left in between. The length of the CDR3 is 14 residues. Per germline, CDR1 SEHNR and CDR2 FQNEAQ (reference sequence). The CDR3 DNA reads TGTGCCAGCAGCTTGGTGACTGTAGCCTACGAGCAGTACTTC. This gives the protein CASSLVTVAYEQYF.

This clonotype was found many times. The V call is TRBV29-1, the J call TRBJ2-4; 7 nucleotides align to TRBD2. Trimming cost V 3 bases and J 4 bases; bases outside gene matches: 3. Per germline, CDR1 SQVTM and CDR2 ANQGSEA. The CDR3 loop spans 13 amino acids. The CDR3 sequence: CSVDTGGKNIQYF. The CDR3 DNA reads TGCAGCGTTGATACCGGGGGGAAAAACATTCAGTACTTC.

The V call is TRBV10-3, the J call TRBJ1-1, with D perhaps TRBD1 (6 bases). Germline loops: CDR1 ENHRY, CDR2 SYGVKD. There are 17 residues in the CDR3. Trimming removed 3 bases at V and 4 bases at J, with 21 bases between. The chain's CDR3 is CAISELVRRGRATEAFF. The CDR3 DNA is TGTGCCATCAGTGAACTGGTCAGGAGGGGGAGAGCCACTGAAGCTTTCTTT.

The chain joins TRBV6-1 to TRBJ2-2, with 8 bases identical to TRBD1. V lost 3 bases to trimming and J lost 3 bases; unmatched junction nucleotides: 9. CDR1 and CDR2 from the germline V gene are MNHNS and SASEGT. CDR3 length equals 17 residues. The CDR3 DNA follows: TGTGCCAGCAGTGAGGGTTCAGGGGGCGCCTACACCGGGGAGCTGTTTTTT. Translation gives CASSEGSGGAYTGELFF.

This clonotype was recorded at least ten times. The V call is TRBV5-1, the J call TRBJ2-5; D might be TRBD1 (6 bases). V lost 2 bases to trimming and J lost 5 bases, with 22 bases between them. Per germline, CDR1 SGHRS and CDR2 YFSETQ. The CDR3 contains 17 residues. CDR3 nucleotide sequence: TGCGCCAGCAGCTTCACCGGACAGCCAGGGGCAAGCGAGACCCAGTACTTC. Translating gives CASSFTGQPGASETQYF. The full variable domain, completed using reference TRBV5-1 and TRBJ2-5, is KAGVTQTPRYLIKTRGQQVTLSCSPISGHRSVSWYQQTPGQGLQFLFEYFSETQRNKGNFPGRFSGRQFSNSRSEMNVSTLELGDSALYLCASSFTGQPGASETQYFGPGTRLLVL.

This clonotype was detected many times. The CDR3 reads CASSQTGELFF. CDR3 DNA: TGTGCCAGCAGCCAGACCGGGGAGCTGTTTTTT. The V call is TRBV12-3 or TRBV12-4, the J call TRBJ2-2; D remains unclear. The length of the CDR3 is 11 residues. Deletions cut 6 bases from V and 5 bases from J, with 4 bases between.

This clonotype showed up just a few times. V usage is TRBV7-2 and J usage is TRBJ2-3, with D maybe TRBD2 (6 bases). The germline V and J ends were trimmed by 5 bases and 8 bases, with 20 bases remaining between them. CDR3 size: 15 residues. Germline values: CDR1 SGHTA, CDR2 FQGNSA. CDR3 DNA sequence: TGTGCCAGCAGCGAATCAGCGGGCCTTCCCGGTACGCAGTATTTT. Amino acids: CASSESAGLPGTQYF.

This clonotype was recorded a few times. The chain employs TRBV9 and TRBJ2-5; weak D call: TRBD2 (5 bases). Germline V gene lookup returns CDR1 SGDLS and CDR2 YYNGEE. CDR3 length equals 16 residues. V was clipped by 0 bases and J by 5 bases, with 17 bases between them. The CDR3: CASSVEARSGWETQYF. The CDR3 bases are TGTGCCAGCAGCGTAGAGGCGAGGAGCGGATGGGAGACCCAGTACTTC.

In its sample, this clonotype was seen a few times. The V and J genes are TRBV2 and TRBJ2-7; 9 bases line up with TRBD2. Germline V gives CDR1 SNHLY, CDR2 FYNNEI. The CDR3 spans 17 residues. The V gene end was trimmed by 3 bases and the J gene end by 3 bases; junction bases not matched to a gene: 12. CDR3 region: CASSDTEASGADYEQYF. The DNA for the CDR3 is TGTGCCAGCAGTGATACGGAGGCTAGCGGGGCGGACTACGAGCAGTACTTC.

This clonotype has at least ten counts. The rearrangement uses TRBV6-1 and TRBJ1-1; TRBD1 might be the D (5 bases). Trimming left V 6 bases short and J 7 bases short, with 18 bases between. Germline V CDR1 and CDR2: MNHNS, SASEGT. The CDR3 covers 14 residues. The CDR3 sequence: CASREYPDSGEAFF. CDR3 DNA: TGTGCCAGCAGAGAATACCCTGACAGCGGTGAAGCTTTCTTT.

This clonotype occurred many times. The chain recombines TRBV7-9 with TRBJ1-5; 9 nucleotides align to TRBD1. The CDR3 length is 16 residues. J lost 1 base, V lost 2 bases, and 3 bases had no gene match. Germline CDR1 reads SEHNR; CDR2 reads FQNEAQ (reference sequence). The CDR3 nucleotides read TGTGCCAGCAGCTTAACTACAGGGGGCAGCAATCAGCCCCAGCATTTT. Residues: CASSLTTGGSNQPQHF.

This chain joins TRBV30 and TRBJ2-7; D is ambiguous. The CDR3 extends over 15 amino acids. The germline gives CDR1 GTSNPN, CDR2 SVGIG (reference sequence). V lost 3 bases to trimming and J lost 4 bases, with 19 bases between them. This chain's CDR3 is CAWRPIGFSDYEQYF. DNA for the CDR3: TGTGCCTGGAGACCCATAGGGTTCTCGGATTACGAGCAGTACTTC.

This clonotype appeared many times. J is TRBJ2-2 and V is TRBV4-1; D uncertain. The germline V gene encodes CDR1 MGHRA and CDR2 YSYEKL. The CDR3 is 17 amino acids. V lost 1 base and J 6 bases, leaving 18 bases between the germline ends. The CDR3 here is CASSQVDMGFGSGELFF. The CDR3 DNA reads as TGCGCCAGCAGCCAAGTCGACATGGGATTTGGGTCCGGGGAGCTGTTTTTT.

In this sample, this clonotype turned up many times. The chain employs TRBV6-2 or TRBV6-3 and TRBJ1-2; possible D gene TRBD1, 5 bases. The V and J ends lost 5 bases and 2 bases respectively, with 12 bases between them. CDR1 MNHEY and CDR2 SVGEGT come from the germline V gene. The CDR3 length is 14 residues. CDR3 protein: CASSPPTDNYGYTF. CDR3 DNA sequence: TGTGCCAGCAGTCCCCCGACAGACAACTATGGCTACACCTTC.

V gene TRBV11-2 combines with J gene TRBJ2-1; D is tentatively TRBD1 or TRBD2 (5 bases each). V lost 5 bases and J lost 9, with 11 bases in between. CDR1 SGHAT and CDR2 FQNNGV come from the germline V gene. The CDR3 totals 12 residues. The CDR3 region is CASSQGDGEQFF. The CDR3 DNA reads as TGTGCCAGCAGCCAAGGGGACGGTGAGCAGTTCTTC. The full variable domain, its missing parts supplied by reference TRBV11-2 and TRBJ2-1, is EAGVAQSPRYKIIEKRQSVAFWCNPISGHATLYWYQQILGQGPKLLIQFQNNGVVDDSQLPKDRFSAERLKGVDSTLKIQPAKLEDSAVYLCASSQGDGEQFFGPGTRLTVL.

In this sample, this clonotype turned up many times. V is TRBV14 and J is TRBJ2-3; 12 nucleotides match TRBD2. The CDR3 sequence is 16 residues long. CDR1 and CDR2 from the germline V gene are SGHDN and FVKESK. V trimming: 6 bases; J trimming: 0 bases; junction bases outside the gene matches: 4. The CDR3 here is CASRTSGGRSTDTQYF. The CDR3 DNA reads TGTGCCAGCAGGACTAGCGGGGGCCGTAGCACAGATACGCAGTATTTT.

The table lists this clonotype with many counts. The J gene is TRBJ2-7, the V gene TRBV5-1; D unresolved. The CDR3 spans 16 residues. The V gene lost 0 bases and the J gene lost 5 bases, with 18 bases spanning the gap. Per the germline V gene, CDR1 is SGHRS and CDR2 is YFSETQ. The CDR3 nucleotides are TGCGCCAGCAGCTTGGGAGTGGGAATTCTTGGGGACGAGCAGTACTTC. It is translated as CASSLGVGILGDEQYF. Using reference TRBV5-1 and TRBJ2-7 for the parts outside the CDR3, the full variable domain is KAGVTQTPRYLIKTRGQQVTLSCSPISGHRSVSWYQQTPGQGLQFLFEYFSETQRNKGNFPGRFSGRQFSNSRSEMNVSTLELGDSALYLCASSLGVGILGDEQYFGPGTRLTVT.

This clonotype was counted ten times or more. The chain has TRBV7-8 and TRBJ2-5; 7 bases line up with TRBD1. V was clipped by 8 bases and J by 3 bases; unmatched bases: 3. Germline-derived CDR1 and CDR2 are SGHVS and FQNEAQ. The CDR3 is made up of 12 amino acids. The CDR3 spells CASRDSEETQYF. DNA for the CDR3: TGTGCCAGCCGGGACAGTGAAGAGACCCAGTACTTC.

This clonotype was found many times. The CDR3 DNA is TGTGCCAGCAGCTGGGGGTTTCGCCAAGCTTTCTTT. This codes for CASSWGFRQAFF. J is TRBJ1-1 and V is TRBV28, with D possibly TRBD1 on 5 matching bases. Trimming took 6 bases from V and 9 from J, leaving 14 bases between them. The CDR3 extends over 12 amino acids. The V gene's germline CDR1 is MDHEN and CDR2 SYDVKM.